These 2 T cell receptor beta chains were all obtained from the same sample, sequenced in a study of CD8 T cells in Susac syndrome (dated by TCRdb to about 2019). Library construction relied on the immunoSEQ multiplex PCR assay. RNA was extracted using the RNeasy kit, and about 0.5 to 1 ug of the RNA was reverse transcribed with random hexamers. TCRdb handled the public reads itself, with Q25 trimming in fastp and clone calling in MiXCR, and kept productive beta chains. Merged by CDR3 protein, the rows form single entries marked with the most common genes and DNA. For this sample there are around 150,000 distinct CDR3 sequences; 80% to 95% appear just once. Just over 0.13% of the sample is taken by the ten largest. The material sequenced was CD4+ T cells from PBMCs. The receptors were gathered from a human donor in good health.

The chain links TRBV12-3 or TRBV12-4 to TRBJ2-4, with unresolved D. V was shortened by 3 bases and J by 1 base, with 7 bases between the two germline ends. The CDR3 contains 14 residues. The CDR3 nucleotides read TGTGCCAGCAGTTTTAATTCGGCCAAAAACATTCAGTACTTC. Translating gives CASSFNSAKNIQYF.

This CDR3 is CASSLTTPNPGELFF. As DNA, the CDR3 is TGCGCCAGCAGCTTGACCACCCCTAACCCGGGGGAGCTGTTTTTT. The chain recombines TRBV5-1 with TRBJ2-2; D is unresolved. V lost 1 base to trimming and J lost 8 bases, with 15 bases between them. Germline CDR1 is SGHRS and CDR2 is YFSETQ. This CDR3 is built from 15 residues.